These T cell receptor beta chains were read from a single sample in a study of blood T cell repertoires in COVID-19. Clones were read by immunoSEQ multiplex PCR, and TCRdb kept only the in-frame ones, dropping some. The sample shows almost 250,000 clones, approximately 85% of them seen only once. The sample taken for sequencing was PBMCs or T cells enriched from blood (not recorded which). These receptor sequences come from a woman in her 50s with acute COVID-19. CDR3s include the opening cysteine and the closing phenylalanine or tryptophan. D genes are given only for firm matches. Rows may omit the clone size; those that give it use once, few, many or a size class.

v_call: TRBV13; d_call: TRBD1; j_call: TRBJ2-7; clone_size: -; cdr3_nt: TGTGCCAGCAGCTCTACCGTCGGGGACAGGAACACCTACGAGCAGTACTTC; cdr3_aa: CASSSTVGDRNTYEQYF
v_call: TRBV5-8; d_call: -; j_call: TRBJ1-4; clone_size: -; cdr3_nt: TGTGCCAGCACTCCGAGAGCAACTAATGAAAAACTGTTTTTT; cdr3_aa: CASTPRATNEKLFF
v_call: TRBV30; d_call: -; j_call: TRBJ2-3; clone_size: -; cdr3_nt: TGTGCCTGGAGTTATCTGGGCCAAGGCGGGGATACGCAGTATTTT; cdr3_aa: CAWSYLGQGGDTQYF
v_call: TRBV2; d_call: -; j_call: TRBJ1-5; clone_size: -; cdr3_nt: TGTGCCAGCAGTGCGTCAGGTAGCAATCAGCCCCAGCATTTT; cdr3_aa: CASSASGSNQPQHF
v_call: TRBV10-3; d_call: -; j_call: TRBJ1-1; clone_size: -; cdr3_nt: TGTGCCATCAGTGAGTCGACACCGAACACTGAAGCTTTCTTT; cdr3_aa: CAISESTPNTEAFF
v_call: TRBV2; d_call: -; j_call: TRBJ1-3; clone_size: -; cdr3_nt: TGTGCCAGCAGTGCCCCCAGAGGCAGGGGCTCTGGAAACACCATATATTTT; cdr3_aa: CASSAPRGRGSGNTIYF
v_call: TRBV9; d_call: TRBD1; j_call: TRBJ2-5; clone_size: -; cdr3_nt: TGTGCCAGCAGCGGAGTGACAGGGGGAGAGACCCAGTACTTC; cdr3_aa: CASSGVTGGETQYF
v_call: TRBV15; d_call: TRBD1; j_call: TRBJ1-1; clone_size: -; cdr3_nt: TGTGCCACCAGCGGAGGGACAGCGAACACTGAAGCTTTCTTT; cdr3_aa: CATSGGTANTEAFF
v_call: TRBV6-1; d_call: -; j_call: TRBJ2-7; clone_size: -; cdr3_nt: TGTGCCAGCAGTGAGACAGATTCCTACGAGCAGTACTTC; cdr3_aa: CASSETDSYEQYF
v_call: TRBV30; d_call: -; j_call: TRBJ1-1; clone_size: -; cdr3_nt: TGTGCCTGGGCCGGATGGGGCCAGAGTACTGAAGCTTTCTTT; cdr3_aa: CAWAGWGQSTEAFF
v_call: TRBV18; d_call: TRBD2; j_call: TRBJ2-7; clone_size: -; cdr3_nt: TGTGCCAGCTCACCACCTGCGGGGGGTATGTACGAGCAGTACTTC; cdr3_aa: CASSPPAGGMYEQYF
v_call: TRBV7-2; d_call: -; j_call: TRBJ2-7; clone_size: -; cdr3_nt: TGTGCCAGCAGCTTAGTTAGGGGGGGGTCCTACGAGCAGTACTTC; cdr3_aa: CASSLVRGGSYEQYF
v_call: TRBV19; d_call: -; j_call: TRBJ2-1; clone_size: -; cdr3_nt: TGTGCCAGTAGTAAATCGGTCGATGAGCAGTTCTTC; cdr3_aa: CASSKSVDEQFF
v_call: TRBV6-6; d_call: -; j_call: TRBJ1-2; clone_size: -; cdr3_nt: TGTGCCAGCAGTCTCCCACAGAGGGATGGCTACACCTTC; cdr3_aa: CASSLPQRDGYTF
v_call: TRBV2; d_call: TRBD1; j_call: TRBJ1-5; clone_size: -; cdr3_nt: TGTGCCAGCAGTGAAGATGGGACAGGGGGTTATAGCAATCAGCCCCAGCATTTT; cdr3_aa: CASSEDGTGGYSNQPQHF
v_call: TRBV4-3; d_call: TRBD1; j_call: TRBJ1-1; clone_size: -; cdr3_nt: TGCGCCAGCAGCCAAGAAGGGGGCTCTGAAGCTTTCTTT; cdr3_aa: CASSQEGGSEAFF
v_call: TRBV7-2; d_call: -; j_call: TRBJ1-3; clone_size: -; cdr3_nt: TGTGCCAGCAGCCCCTGGGCCGTCTCTGGAAACACCATATATTTT; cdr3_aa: CASSPWAVSGNTIYF
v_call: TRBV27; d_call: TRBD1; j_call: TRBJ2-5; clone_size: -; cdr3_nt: TGTGCCAGCAGTTTAGTCAGGGGGCAGGAGACCCAGTACTTC; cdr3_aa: CASSLVRGQETQYF
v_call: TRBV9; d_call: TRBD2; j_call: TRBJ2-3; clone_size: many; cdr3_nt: TGTGCCAGCAGCCATCCCCCAGGCGGGGGGCAAGATACGCAGTATTTT; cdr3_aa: CASSHPPGGGQDTQYF
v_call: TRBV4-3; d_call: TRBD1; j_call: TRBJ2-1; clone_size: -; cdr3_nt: TGCGCCAGCAGCCAAGATGAGACAGGGTTGTATGAGCAGTTCTTC; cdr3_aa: CASSQDETGLYEQFF
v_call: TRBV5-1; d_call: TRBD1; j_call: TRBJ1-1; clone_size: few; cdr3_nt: TGCGCCAGCAGCTCCGGACAGGGGGCGGTGAACACTGAAGCTTTCTTT; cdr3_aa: CASSSGQGAVNTEAFF
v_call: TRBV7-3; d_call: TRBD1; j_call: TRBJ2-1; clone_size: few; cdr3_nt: TGTGCCAGCAGCTCCTGGACAGGCCCCTACAATGAGCAGTTCTTC; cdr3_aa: CASSSWTGPYNEQFF
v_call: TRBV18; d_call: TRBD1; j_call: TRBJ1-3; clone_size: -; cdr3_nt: TGTGCCAGCTCACCCTCGTCCGGGACAGGGGGAAACACCATATATTTT; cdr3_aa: CASSPSSGTGGNTIYF
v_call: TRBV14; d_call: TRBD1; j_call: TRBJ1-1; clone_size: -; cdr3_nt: TGTGCCAGCAGCCTCAGGACAGGGGGGCTCGCTGAAGCTTTCTTT; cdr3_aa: CASSLRTGGLAEAFF
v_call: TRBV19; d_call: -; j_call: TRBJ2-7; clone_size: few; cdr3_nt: TGTGCCAGTAGCCTCCGGGACTCCGCATCCTACGAGCAGTACTTC; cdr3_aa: CASSLRDSASYEQYF